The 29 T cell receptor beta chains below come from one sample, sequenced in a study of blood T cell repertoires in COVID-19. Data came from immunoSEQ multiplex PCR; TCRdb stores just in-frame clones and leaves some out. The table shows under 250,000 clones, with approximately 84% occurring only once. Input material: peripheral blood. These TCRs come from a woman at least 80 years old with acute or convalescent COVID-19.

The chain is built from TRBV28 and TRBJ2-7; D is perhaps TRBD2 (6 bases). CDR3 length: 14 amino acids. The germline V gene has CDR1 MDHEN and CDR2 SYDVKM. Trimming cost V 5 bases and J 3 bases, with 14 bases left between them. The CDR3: CASSPLGGSYEQYF. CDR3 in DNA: TGTGCCAGCAGTCCTTTGGGAGGCAGCTACGAGCAGTACTTC.

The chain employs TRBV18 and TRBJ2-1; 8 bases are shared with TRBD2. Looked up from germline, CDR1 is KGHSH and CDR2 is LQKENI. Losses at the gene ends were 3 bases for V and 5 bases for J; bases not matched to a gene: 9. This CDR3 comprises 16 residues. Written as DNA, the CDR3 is TGTGCCAGCTCACCCCGGGGGGGGGCGTTGGACAATGAGCAGTTCTTC. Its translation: CASSPRGGALDNEQFF.

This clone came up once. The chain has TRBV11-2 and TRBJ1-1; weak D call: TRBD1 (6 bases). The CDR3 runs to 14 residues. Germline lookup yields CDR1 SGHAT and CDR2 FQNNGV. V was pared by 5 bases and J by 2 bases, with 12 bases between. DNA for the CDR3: TGTGCCAGCAGCCCTACCAGGGGAAACACTGAAGCTTTCTTT. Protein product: CASSPTRGNTEAFF.

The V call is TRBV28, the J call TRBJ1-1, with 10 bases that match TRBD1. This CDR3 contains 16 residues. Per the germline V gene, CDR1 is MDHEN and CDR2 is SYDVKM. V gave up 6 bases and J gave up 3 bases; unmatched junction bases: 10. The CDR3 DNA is TGTGCCAGCAGGGTACCGGGACAGGGGTGGGACACTGAAGCTTTCTTT. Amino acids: CASRVPGQGWDTEAFF.

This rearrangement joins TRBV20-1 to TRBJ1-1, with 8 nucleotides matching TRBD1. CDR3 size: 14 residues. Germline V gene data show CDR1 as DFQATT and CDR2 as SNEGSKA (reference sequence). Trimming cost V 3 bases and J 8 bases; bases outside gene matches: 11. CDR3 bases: TGCAGTGCTAGTGACGGGGCAGGGGGCGAGGAAGCTTTCTTT. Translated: CSASDGAGGEEAFF.

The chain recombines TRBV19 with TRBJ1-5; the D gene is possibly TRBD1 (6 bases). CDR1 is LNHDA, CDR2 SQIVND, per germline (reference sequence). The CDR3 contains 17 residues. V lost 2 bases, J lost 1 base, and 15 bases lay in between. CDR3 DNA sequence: TGTGCCAGTAGTATAATGGGGGGGGCAGGGAGCAATCAGCCCCAGCATTTT. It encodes CASSIMGGAGSNQPQHF.

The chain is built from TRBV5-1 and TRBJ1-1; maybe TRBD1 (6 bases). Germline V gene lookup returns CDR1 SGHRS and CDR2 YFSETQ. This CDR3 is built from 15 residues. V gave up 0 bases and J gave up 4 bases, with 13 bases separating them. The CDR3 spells CASSLGMGAPTEAFF. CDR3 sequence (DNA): TGCGCCAGCAGCTTGGGCATGGGGGCCCCCACTGAAGCTTTCTTT.

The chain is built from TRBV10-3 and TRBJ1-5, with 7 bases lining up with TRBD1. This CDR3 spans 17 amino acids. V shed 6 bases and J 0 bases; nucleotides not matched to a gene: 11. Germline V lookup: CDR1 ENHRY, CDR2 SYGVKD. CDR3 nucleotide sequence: TGTGCCATCAGCCCCCACGGGACAGAACCTAGCAATCAGCCCCAGCATTTT. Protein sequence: CAISPHGTEPSNQPQHF.

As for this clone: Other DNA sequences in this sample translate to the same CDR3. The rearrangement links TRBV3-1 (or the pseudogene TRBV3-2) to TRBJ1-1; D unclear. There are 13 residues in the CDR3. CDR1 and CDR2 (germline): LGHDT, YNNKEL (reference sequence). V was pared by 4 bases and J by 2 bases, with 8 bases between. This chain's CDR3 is CASSPGLNTEAFF. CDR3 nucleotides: TGTGCCAGCAGCCCCGGACTTAACACTGAAGCTTTCTTT.

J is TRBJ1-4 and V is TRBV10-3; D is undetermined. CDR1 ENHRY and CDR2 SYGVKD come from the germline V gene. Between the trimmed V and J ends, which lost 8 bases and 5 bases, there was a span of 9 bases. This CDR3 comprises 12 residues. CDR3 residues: CAIGAGNEKLFF. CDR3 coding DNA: TGTGCCATCGGCGCGGGGAATGAAAAACTGTTTTTT.

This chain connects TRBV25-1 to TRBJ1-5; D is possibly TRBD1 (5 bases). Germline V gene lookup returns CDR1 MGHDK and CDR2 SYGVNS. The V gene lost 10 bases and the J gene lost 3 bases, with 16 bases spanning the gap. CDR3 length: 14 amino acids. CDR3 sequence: CANTPGLNNQPQHF. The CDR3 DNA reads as TGTGCCAACACACCGGGACTTAACAATCAGCCCCAGCATTTT.

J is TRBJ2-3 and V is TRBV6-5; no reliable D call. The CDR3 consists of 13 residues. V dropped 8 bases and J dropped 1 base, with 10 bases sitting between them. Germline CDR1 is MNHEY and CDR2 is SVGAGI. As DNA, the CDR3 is TGTGCCAGCCGCGAGCCGGGCACAGATACGCAGTATTTT. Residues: CASREPGTDTQYF.

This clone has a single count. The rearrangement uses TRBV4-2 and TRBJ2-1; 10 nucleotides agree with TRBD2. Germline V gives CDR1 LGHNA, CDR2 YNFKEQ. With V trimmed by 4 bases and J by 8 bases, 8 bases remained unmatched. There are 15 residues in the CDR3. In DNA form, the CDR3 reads TGTGCCAGCAGCCTAAACCCCAGCGGGGGGGATGAGCAGTTCTTC. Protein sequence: CASSLNPSGGDEQFF.

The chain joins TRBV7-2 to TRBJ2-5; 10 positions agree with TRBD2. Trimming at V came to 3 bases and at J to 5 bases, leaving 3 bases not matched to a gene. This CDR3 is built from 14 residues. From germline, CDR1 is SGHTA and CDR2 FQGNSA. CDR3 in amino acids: CASSFSGGRETQYF. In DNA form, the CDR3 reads TGTGCCAGCAGCTTTAGCGGGGGGCGGGAGACCCAGTACTTC.

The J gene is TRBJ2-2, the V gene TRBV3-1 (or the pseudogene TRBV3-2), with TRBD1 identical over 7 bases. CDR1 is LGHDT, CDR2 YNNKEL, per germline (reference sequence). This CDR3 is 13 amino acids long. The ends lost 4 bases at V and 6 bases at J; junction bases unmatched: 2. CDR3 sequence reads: CASSRQGAGELFF. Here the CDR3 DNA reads TGTGCCAGCAGCCGACAGGGTGCCGGGGAGCTGTTTTTT.

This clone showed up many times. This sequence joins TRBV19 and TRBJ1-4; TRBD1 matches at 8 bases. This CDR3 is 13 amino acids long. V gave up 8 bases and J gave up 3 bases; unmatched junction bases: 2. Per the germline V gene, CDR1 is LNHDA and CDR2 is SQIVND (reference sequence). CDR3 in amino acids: CASQGAANEKLFF. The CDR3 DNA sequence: TGTGCCAGTCAGGGGGCGGCTAATGAAAAACTGTTTTTT.

CDR3 protein: CATCRDSDTGELFF. The CDR3 nucleotides read TGTGCCACCTGCCGGGACTCTGACACCGGGGAGCTGTTTTTT. The chain carries TRBV2 and TRBJ2-2; a weak D match, TRBD2 (6 bases). Germline CDR1 SNHLY, CDR2 FYNNEI. Trimming removed 10 bases from V and 3 bases from J, with 15 bases in between. The CDR3 runs 14 residues.

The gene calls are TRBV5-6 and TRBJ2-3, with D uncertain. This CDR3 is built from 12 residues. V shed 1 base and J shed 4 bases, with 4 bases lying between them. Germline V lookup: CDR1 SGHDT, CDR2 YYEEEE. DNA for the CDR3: TGTGCCAGCAGCTTGACTGCAGATACGCAGTATTTT. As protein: CASSLTADTQYF.

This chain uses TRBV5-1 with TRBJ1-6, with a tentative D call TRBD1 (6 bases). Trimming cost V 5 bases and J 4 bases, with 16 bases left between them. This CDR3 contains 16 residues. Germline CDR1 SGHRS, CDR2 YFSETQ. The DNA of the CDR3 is TGCGCCAGCAGACGTCCCGGGACATCTTATAATTCACCCCTCCACTTT. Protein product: CASRRPGTSYNSPLHF.

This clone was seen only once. CDR3 sequence reads: CASSVNSGTGGTEAFF. CDR3 nucleotides: TGCGCCAGCAGCGTAAACTCCGGGACAGGGGGCACTGAAGCTTTCTTT. The J gene is TRBJ1-1, the V gene TRBV5-1; 11 positions agree with TRBD1. V was clipped by 4 bases and J by 4 bases; unmatched bases: 9. CDR3 length: 16 amino acids. Germline values: CDR1 SGHRS, CDR2 YFSETQ.

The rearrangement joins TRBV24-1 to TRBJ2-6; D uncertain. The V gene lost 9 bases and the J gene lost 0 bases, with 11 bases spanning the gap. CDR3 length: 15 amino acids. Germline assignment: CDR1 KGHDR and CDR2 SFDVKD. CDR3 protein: CATQEQSSGANVLTF. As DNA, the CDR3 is TGTGCCACCCAGGAACAGAGCTCTGGGGCCAACGTCCTGACTTTC.

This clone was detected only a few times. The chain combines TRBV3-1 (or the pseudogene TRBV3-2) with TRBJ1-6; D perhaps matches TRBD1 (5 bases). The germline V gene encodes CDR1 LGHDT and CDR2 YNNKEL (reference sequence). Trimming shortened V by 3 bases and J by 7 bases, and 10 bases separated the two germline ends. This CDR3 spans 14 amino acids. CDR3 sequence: CASSQGRSNSPLHF. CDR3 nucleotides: TGTGCCAGCAGCCAGGGGCGCTCCAATTCACCCCTCCACTTT.

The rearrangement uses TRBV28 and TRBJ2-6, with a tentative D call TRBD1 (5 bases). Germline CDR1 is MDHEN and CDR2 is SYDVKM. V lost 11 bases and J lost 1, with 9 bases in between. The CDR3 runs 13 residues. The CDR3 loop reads CAAGLSGANVLTF. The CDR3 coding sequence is TGTGCCGCAGGGCTATCTGGGGCCAACGTCCTGACTTTC. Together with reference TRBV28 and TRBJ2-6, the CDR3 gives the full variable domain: DVKVTQSSRYLVKRTGEKVFLECVQDMDHENMFWYRQDPGLGLRLIYFSYDVKMKEKGDIPEGYSVSREKKERFSLILESASTNQTSMYLCAAGLSGANVLTFGAGSRLTVL.

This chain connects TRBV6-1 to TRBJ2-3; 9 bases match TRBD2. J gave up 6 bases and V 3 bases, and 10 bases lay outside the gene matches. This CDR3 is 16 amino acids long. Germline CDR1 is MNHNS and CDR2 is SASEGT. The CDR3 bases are TGTGCCAGCAGTGAGGCTCTAGCGGGGACTCGGGATACGCAGTATTTT. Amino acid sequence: CASSEALAGTRDTQYF.

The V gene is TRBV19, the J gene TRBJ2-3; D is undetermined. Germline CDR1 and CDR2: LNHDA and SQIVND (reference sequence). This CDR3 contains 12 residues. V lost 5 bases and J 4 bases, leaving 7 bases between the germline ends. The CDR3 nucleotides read TGTGCCAGTAGTCTCTTCCCAGATACGCAGTATTTT. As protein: CASSLFPDTQYF.

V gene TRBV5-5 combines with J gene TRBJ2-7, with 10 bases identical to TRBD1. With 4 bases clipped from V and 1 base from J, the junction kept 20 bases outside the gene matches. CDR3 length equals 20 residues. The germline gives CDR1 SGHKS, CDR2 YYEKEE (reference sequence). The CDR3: CASSRMTGTGDLGASYEQYF. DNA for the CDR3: TGTGCCAGCAGCCGAATGACCGGGACAGGGGACCTCGGAGCGTCCTACGAGCAGTACTTC. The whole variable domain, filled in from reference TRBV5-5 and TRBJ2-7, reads DAGVTQSPTHLIKTRGQQVTLRCSPISGHKSVSWYQQVLGQGPQFIFQYYEKEERGRGNFPDRFSARQFPNYSSELNVNALLLGDSALYLCASSRMTGTGDLGASYEQYFGPGTRLTVT.

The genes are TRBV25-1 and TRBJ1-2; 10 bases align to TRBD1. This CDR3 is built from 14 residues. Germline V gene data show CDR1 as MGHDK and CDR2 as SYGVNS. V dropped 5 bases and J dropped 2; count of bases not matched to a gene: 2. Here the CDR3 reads CASSWGQGNYGYTF. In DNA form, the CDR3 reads TGTGCCAGCAGTTGGGGACAGGGGAACTATGGCTACACCTTC.

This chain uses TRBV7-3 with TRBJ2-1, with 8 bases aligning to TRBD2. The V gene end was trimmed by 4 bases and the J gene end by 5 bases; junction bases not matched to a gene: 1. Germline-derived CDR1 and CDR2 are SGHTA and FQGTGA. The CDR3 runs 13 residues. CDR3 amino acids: CASSSRGDNEQFF. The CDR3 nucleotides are TGTGCCAGCAGCTCGCGGGGGGACAATGAGCAGTTCTTC.

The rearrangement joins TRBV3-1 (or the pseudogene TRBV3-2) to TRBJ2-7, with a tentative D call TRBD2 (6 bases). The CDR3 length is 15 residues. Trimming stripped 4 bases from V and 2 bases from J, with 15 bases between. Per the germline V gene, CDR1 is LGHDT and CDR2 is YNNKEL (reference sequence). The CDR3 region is CASSLAPSDPYEQYF. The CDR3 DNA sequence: TGTGCCAGCAGCCTTGCCCCTAGCGACCCCTACGAGCAGTACTTC.